The present T cell receptor (beta chain) was sequenced within a study of T cell responses to AZD1222 COVID-19 vaccine (dated by TCRdb to about 2021). With regard to the full study: AZD1222 recipients with second doses at about 4 weeks or about 12 weeks were pooled, because spike-specific TCR depth and breadth did not differ between schedules. TCR sequencing covered 230 to 250 trial participants: around 210 given two doses of AZD1222 and 26 given two doses of MenACWY control vaccine. Trial participants were enrolled by age into 18-55, 56-69 and 70-plus year subgroups, with roughly 160, 29 and 62 TCR-sequenced participants respectively.

Study-wide findings and limitations: Reportedly, almost half of the unique spike-specific TCRs recognized epitopes lying outside the regions that are mutated in the B.1.351 and B.1.1.7 variants. Because no day 14 peak-response samples were available, repertoires were characterized only after the peak T cell response. Most participants were white British and females outnumbered males, and the authors suggested that clonal diversity may have been underestimated. After two AZD1222 doses, both the breadth and the depth of spike-specific TCRs were significantly higher than at day 0 and than in MenACWY recipients. Vaccine-associated CD4 TCRs spanned the whole spike protein, with dominant responses in regions 160-218 and 743-854. Conclusions about previously exposed vaccinees are limited, since just a handful of AZD1222 recipients were seropositive for SARS-CoV-2 at baseline. The 56-69-year group was small, and its depth increase did not reach significance, likely because of low power.

The time point label of this sample denotes: baseline before first vaccination. Samples from vaccinated people were obtained from the UK trials COV001 and COV002, which included a single-blind randomized controlled phase 2/3 trial of AZD1222 (ChAdOx1 nCoV-19) in healthy adults. Trial participant PBMC samples were collected at day 0 and day 28 after the second dose for TCRbeta chain sequencing. In regard to this clone: Its antigen is not yet known. One base away there is no much larger clone; base qualities are not given.

The CDR3 regions of human TCRbeta chains were subjected to immunosequencing. The paper's data handling went like this. Repertoire TCRs were matched against a reference library of SARS-CoV-2-specific TCRs generated with the MIRA antigen-specificity platform. Breadth meant the fraction of unique TCRs that were SARS-CoV-2-associated, whereas depth meant the fraction of total T cells that were SARS-CoV-2-associated. Using the MIRA data, every spike-specific TCR was mapped to the spike region that the TCR reacted to and assigned to either a CD4 or a CD8 class. Log10-transformed breadth and depth values were compared by one-way ANOVA with Sidak's multiple comparisons tests. Drawn from immuneACCESS, this table holds only the in-frame rearrangements with V and J called that TCRdb kept. Clones are partly lost; checked studies trace under half to an unresolved V gene and leave the rest unexplained. V and J calls and clone size come straight from that table; D and trimming were deduced from the DNA. The sample includes 80,000 to 100,000 clones, with about 92% observed a single time. The top ten clonotypes cover roughly 13% of the sample.

Between the V and J ends, shortened by 0 bases and 1 base respectively, the junction contains 12 bases. CDR1 and CDR2, per the germline V gene (reference sequence), are LNHDA and SQIVND. Including the terminal cysteine and phenylalanine, the CDR3 comprises 16 residues. The sequence is cut down to CDR3 DNA, 48 bases in frame from base 1. This receptor was identified in an adult in good health. The sample was peripheral blood, taken on day 0 of AZD1222 vaccination. This sequence uses TRBV19 and TRBJ1-1; a weak D assignment points to TRBD1 (5 bases agree). The CDR3 sequence is CASSIDQGSTNTEAFF. At the DNA level, the sequence is TGTGCCAGTAGTATAGACCAGGGTAGCACGAACACTGAAGCTTTCTTT. With all but the CDR3 taken from the reference TRBV19 and TRBJ1-1 genes, the full variable domain is: DGGITQSPKYLFRKEGQNVTLSCEQNLNHDAMYWYRQDPGQGLRLIYYSQIVNDFQKGDIAEGYSVSREKKESFPLTVTSAQKNPTAFYLCASSIDQGSTNTEAFFGQGTRLTVV.